The 21 T cell receptor beta chains below were found in one sample sequenced in a study of T cells after yellow fever vaccination. TCRdb independently ran MiXCR on the 5' RACE reads; one entry per CDR3 protein. Altogether 250,000 to 350,000 distinct CDR3 sequences are present, 8.7% being singletons, with the ten largest covering about 3%. Source: CD4+ T cells sorted from PBMCs, taken 5 days after the yellow fever booster vaccination. The receptors originated from a man aged 18 to 29 who received the YFV17D yellow fever vaccine.

Only a few counts were recorded for this clonotype. The chain couples TRBV7-2 to TRBJ1-2; no definite D call. V was cut by 3 bases and J by 5 bases, with 13 bases left in between. This CDR3 has 14 amino acids. Germline-derived CDR1 and CDR2 are SGHTA and FQGNSA. This chain's CDR3 is CASSFRAAGYGYTF. In DNA, the CDR3 is TGTGCCAGCAGCTTCCGGGCGGCGGGGTATGGCTACACCTTC. The whole variable domain, remainder taken from reference TRBV7-2 and TRBJ1-2, is GAGVSQSPSNKVTEKGKDVELRCDPISGHTALYWYRQSLGQGLEFLIYFQGNSAPDKSGLPSDRFSAERTGGSVSTLTIQRTQQEDSAVYLCASSFRAAGYGYTFGSGTRLTVV.

This clonotype was detected only a few times. The chain employs TRBV18 and TRBJ1-1, with D perhaps TRBD1 (5 bases). V was clipped by 6 bases and J by 4 bases, with 12 bases between them. This CDR3 region has 13 residues. Germline CDR1 is KGHSH and CDR2 is LQKENI. The CDR3 nucleotides read TGTGCCAGCTCTCTGACAGAGTCCACTGAAGCTTTCTTT. It encodes CASSLTESTEAFF.

The table lists this clonotype with many counts. The chain combines TRBV3-1 with TRBJ2-7, with TRBD2 matching over 7 bases. The J segment lost 0 bases and the V segment lost 6 bases, leaving 5 bases of the junction unmatched. This CDR3 has 14 amino acids. Germline assignment: CDR1 LGHDT and CDR2 YNNKEL (reference sequence). CDR3 amino acids: CASRLTSDSYEQYF. CDR3 nucleotide sequence: TGTGCCAGCAGACTTACTAGCGACTCCTACGAGCAGTACTTC.

The rearrangement joins TRBV6-5 to TRBJ1-1; TRBD1 matches at 7 bases. The length of the CDR3 is 13 residues. After removal of 6 bases from V and 4 bases from J, the junction contained 5 bases not matched to a gene. The germline V gene has CDR1 MNHEY and CDR2 SVGAGI. The chain's CDR3 is CASRLTGFTEAFF. The CDR3 DNA sequence: TGTGCCAGCAGACTGACAGGGTTCACTGAAGCTTTCTTT.

In this sample, this clonotype turned up a few times. The rearrangement uses TRBV10-3 and TRBJ2-3, with D perhaps matching TRBD2 (5 bases). V was clipped by 8 bases and J by 5 bases, with 11 bases between them. The CDR3 has 12 amino acids. Germline CDR1 is ENHRY and CDR2 is SYGVKD. CDR3 bases: TGTGCCATCGGCGAGGGTAGAGATACGCAGTATTTT. As protein: CAIGEGRDTQYF.

The CDR3 sequence: CASSYSSRGEKLFF. The DNA of the CDR3 is TGTGCCAGCAGTTACTCCAGTAGGGGTGAAAAACTGTTTTTT. This sequence joins TRBV6-5 and TRBJ1-4, with D possibly TRBD1 on 5 matching bases. CDR1 and CDR2 from the germline V gene are MNHEY and SVGAGI. The CDR3 has 14 amino acids. V was shortened by 0 bases and J by 7 bases, with 9 bases between the two germline ends.

This clonotype was seen more than once but under ten times. J is TRBJ2-7 and V is TRBV14; D may match TRBD1 or TRBD2 (6 bases each). The CDR3 is 18 residues long. Germline CDR1 and CDR2: SGHDN and FVKESK. The V and J ends lost 0 bases and 0 bases respectively, with 18 bases between them. CDR3 sequence reads: CASSQDPPLGGSSYEQYF. CDR3 nucleotides: TGTGCCAGCAGCCAAGATCCCCCTTTGGGGGGCAGCTCCTACGAGCAGTACTTC.

The chain combines TRBV29-1 with TRBJ1-1; 7 bases align to TRBD1. The germline V gene has CDR1 SQVTM and CDR2 ANQGSEA. The CDR3 loop spans 12 amino acids. J lost 5 bases, V lost 7 bases, and 7 bases had no gene match. The CDR3 DNA reads TGCAGCGCCAACAGGGGTCGGACTGAAGCTTTCTTT. This translates into CSANRGRTEAFF.

At least ten counts were recorded for this clonotype. The CDR3, as DNA: TGTGCCAGCCGTGGACAGGCTTCATATGGCTACACCTTC. Protein sequence: CASRGQASYGYTF. This rearrangement joins TRBV27 to TRBJ1-2; 7 bases match TRBD1. Germline CDR1 and CDR2: MNHEY and SMNVEV (reference sequence). Trimming cost V 8 bases and J 5 bases; bases outside gene matches: 8. This CDR3 has 13 residues.

The sample holds a few counts of this clonotype. V usage is TRBV5-1 and J usage is TRBJ2-3, with 7 bases identical to TRBD1. After removal of 5 bases from V and 0 bases from J, the junction contained 3 bases not matched to a gene. The CDR3 is made up of 14 amino acids. Germline loops: CDR1 SGHRS, CDR2 YFSETQ. The chain's CDR3 is CASRGQTSTDTQYF. The CDR3, as DNA: TGCGCCAGCAGGGGACAGACTAGCACAGATACGCAGTATTTT. Supplemented by reference TRBV5-1 and TRBJ2-3, the full variable domain reads KAGVTQTPRYLIKTRGQQVTLSCSPISGHRSVSWYQQTPGQGLQFLFEYFSETQRNKGNFPGRFSGRQFSNSRSEMNVSTLELGDSALYLCASRGQTSTDTQYFGPGTRLTVL.

The chain joins TRBV7-2 to TRBJ2-7; D is perhaps TRBD1 or TRBD2 (5 bases each). The CDR3 is 15 residues long. The germline V gene has CDR1 SGHTA and CDR2 FQGNSA. The V end was cut by 4 bases, the J end by 2 bases, with 15 bases between. This CDR3 is CASSSEAGRAYEQYF. The CDR3 nucleotides are TGTGCCAGCAGCTCAGAGGCGGGCAGGGCCTACGAGCAGTACTTC.

In its sample, this clonotype was seen a few times. The chain couples TRBV11-2 to TRBJ2-7; D might be TRBD2 (6 bases). V dropped 4 bases and J dropped 9 bases, with 19 bases sitting between them. The germline CDR1 and CDR2 sequences are SGHAT and FQNNGV. This CDR3 has 14 amino acids. The CDR3 DNA follows: TGTGCCAGCAGCTCAAACCGGGAGTCTACGAGGCAGTACGTC. It codes for CASSSNRESTRQYV.

V and J are TRBV3-1 and TRBJ2-3; no firm D call. Trimming cost V 1 base and J 0 bases, with 8 bases left between them. CDR1 and CDR2 from the germline V gene are LGHDT and YNNKEL (reference sequence). CDR3 length: 15 amino acids. The chain's CDR3 is CASSQVSGSTDTQYF. As DNA, the CDR3 is TGTGCCAGCAGCCAAGTGTCGGGTAGCACAGATACGCAGTATTTT.

This clonotype has ten or more counts. V usage is TRBV5-1 and J usage is TRBJ2-1; perhaps TRBD2 as D (7 bases). CDR1 is SGHRS, CDR2 YFSETQ, per germline. The CDR3 contains 15 residues. V was trimmed by 4 bases and J by 8 bases, leaving 19 bases between them. The CDR3 coding sequence is TGCGCCAGCAGCCTACTACGGGGGGCATCCGATGAGCAGTTCTTC. Protein: CASSLLRGASDEQFF.

There are a few counts of this clonotype. The junction shows a germline mismatch at one end, possibly a read error. The V call is TRBV20-1, the J call TRBJ1-4; no clear D gene. The germline V gene encodes CDR1 DFQATT and CDR2 SNEGSKA (reference sequence). The CDR3 consists of 11 residues. In DNA, the CDR3 is TGCAGTGCTAGAGACGTCACCACCACCCCCTTT. It yields the protein CSARDVTTTPF.

The rearrangement links TRBV20-1 to TRBJ2-5; D ambiguous. The CDR3 is 11 amino acids. Germline assignment: CDR1 DFQATT and CDR2 SNEGSKA (reference sequence). V was shortened by 6 bases and J by 7 bases, with 12 bases between the two germline ends. The DNA for the CDR3 is TGCAGTGCGGTCCGGGTGGGGACCCAGTACTTC. Amino acid sequence: CSAVRVGTQYF.

The V call is TRBV5-1, the J call TRBJ1-2; D call uncertain. V was trimmed by 4 bases and J by 1 base, leaving 11 bases between them. This CDR3 region has 14 residues. Germline CDR1 SGHRS, CDR2 YFSETQ. Written as DNA, the CDR3 is TGCGCCAGCAGCCCTGGACTGAGTAACTATGGCTACACCTTC. Its protein product is CASSPGLSNYGYTF.

The gene calls are TRBV4-3 and TRBJ1-6; 11 positions match TRBD1. The CDR3 contains 16 residues. V was clipped by 1 base and J by 9 bases; unmatched bases: 5. The germline CDR1 and CDR2 sequences are LGHNA and YSLEER. The CDR3 DNA follows: TGCGCCAGCAGCCAAGCAGGACAGGGGGCCGGTTCACCCCTCCACTTT. Translating gives CASSQAGQGAGSPLHF.

This clonotype was picked up many times. This CDR3 reads CASSLGRGGQETQYF. The CDR3, as DNA: TGTGCCAGCAGCTTAGGGCGGGGGGGGCAAGAGACCCAGTACTTC. The chain joins TRBV11-2 to TRBJ2-5, with 9 bases that match TRBD2. With V trimmed by 1 base and J by 2 bases, 2 bases remained unmatched. CDR3 size: 15 residues. Germline V CDR1 and CDR2: SGHAT, FQNNGV.

V gene TRBV3-1 combines with J gene TRBJ2-1; D not resolved. The CDR3 is 15 amino acids. Trimming took 4 bases from V and 5 from J, leaving 15 bases between them. The germline CDR1 and CDR2 sequences are LGHDT and YNNKEL (reference sequence). Here the CDR3 DNA reads TGTGCCAGCAGCCGGTCCCGTCAAAAAAACAATGAGCAGTTCTTC. It encodes CASSRSRQKNNEQFF.

This rearrangement joins TRBV18 to TRBJ1-5, with D possibly matching TRBD1 (5 bases). In germline, CDR1 is KGHSH, CDR2 LQKENI. Between the trimmed V and J ends, which lost 3 bases and 2 bases, there was a span of 11 bases. CDR3 length equals 15 residues. As DNA, the CDR3 is TGTGCCAGCTCACCGACAGTCCCCGGCAATCAGCCCCAGCATTTT. Encoded protein: CASSPTVPGNQPQHF.